This section outlines one TCR beta chain sequence together with its context. Antigen specificity is unknown. This sample was included in a study of T cell responses to AZD1222 COVID-19 vaccine. Study outcomes and limitations: Sampling that yielded the repertoires occurred only after the peak T cell response.

The method was immunoSEQ multiplex PCR; TCRdb's version includes in-frame clones alone and lacks a portion of them. The sample contains some 150,000 clones, around 90% of which appear only once. Sequenced material: peripheral blood, taken 28 days after the second dose of the MenACWY control vaccine. This clonotype was sampled from an adult who received the MenACWY meningococcal vaccine as a control.

Written as DNA, the CDR3 is TGTGCCAGCATCGGGAACTCTAGGACAGATACGCAGTATTTT. The encoded protein is CASIGNSRTDTQYF. V and J are TRBV28 and TRBJ2-3; D possibly corresponds to TRBD2 (5 bases). CDR3 length: 14 amino acids. With 7 bases removed from V and 3 bases from J, the gap between germline ends came to 14 bases. Germline CDR1 is MDHEN and CDR2 is SYDVKM.